Shown below are 28 T cell receptor beta chains from a single sample sequenced in a study of blood T cell repertoires in COVID-19. The repertoire was sequenced with immunoSEQ multiplex PCR; TCRdb's copy has only in-frame clones and lacks some. The table has some 50,000 clones, 84% seen once; the top ten hold about 1.6%. Material for sequencing was peripheral blood. These receptors originate from a man aged 50-60 years with acute or convalescent COVID-19.

This clone appeared once. V is TRBV5-6 and J is TRBJ1-4; possible D gene TRBD1, 5 bases. The ends were cut back, 4 bases at V and 3 bases at J, with 13 bases in the middle. Germline V gene data show CDR1 as SGHDT and CDR2 as YYEEEE. This CDR3 has 15 amino acids. For the CDR3, the DNA is TGTGCCAGCAGCCCCTGGGGGGGTGCTAATGAAAAACTGTTTTTT. It encodes CASSPWGGANEKLFF.

The count of this clone is one. The rearrangement uses TRBV5-8 and TRBJ2-1; perhaps TRBD2 as D (5 bases). Germline V gene lookup returns CDR1 SGHTS and CDR2 YDEGEE. V lost 7 bases, J lost 4 bases, and 15 bases lay in between. The CDR3 is 14 residues long. CDR3 loop: CASRSGLGYNEQFF. The DNA for the CDR3 is TGTGCCAGCCGAAGCGGACTGGGGTACAATGAGCAGTTCTTC.

The chain is built from TRBV30 and TRBJ1-1; D unclear. Germline V gene lookup returns CDR1 GTSNPN and CDR2 SVGIG (reference sequence). The V end was cut by 2 bases, the J end by 1 base, with 14 bases between. This CDR3 is built from 15 residues. This CDR3 reads CAWSQGYGGNTEAFF. The CDR3, as DNA: TGTGCCTGGAGTCAAGGGTACGGAGGGAACACTGAAGCTTTCTTT. Full variable domain (remainder filled in from reference TRBV30 and TRBJ1-1): SQTIHQWPATLVQPVGSPLSLECTVEGTSNPNLYWYRQAAGRGLQLLFYSVGIGQISSEVPQNLSASRPQDRQFILSSKKLLLSDSGFYLCAWSQGYGGNTEAFFGQGTRLTVV.

This rearrangement joins TRBV7-2 to TRBJ1-3; D is undetermined. V lost 5 bases and J lost 4, with 9 bases in between. The CDR3 runs 13 residues. Germline V gives CDR1 SGHTA, CDR2 FQGNSA. This CDR3 reads CASSMPGGNTIYF. CDR3 DNA sequence: TGTGCCAGCAGCATGCCGGGGGGAAACACCATATATTTT.

The chain employs TRBV24-1 and TRBJ1-1; possible D gene TRBD1, 6 bases. There are 15 residues in the CDR3. Trimming removed 4 bases from V and 1 base from J, with 12 bases in between. The germline CDR1 and CDR2 sequences are KGHDR and SFDVKD. The CDR3 loop reads CATSDSTGPNTEAFF. CDR3 bases: TGTGCCACCAGTGACTCGACAGGACCGAACACTGAAGCTTTCTTT.

The table lists this clone with a count of one. V gene TRBV6-4 combines with J gene TRBJ2-3, with 8 nucleotides matching TRBD2. V shed 6 bases, J shed 2 bases, and the junction held 7 bases outside the gene matches. CDR3 length: 15 amino acids. The germline gives CDR1 MRHNA, CDR2 SNTAGT. Written as DNA, the CDR3 is TGTGCCAGCAGCTTCGGGGGGGCGAACACAGATACGCAGTATTTT. This codes for CASSFGGANTDTQYF.

The chain uses TRBV7-2 and TRBJ1-1; 9 bases map to TRBD1. V gave up 3 bases and J gave up 5 bases; unmatched junction bases: 1. The CDR3 is made up of 13 amino acids. In germline, CDR1 is SGHTA, CDR2 FQGNSA. In DNA form, the CDR3 reads TGTGCCAGCAGCTTTGACAGGGGGACTGAAGCTTTCTTT. Its protein is CASSFDRGTEAFF. The whole variable domain, remainder taken from reference TRBV7-2 and TRBJ1-1, is GAGVSQSPSNKVTEKGKDVELRCDPISGHTALYWYRQSLGQGLEFLIYFQGNSAPDKSGLPSDRFSAERTGGSVSTLTIQRTQQEDSAVYLCASSFDRGTEAFFGQGTRLTVV.

J is TRBJ1-3 and V is TRBV28; D is ambiguous. Germline V gene sequence: CDR1 MDHEN, CDR2 SYDVKM. Trimming took off 9 bases at V and 1 base at J, with 7 bases between the two ends. There are 12 residues in the CDR3. The CDR3 loop reads CASHRSGNTIYF. The CDR3 DNA follows: TGTGCCAGTCACCGGTCTGGAAACACCATATATTTT.

This clone was picked up one time. The chain combines TRBV27 with TRBJ1-2; 10 nucleotides line up with TRBD1. The germline V gene has CDR1 MNHEY and CDR2 SMNVEV (reference sequence). This CDR3 contains 15 residues. V lost 2 bases, J lost 4 bases, and 4 bases stayed unmatched. The CDR3: CASSLRDRGAYGYTF. The CDR3 nucleotides read TGTGCCAGCAGTTTAAGGGACAGGGGTGCCTATGGCTACACCTTC.

This chain links TRBV30 with TRBJ1-1; TRBD1 matches 7 bases. CDR3 length equals 13 residues. Germline assignment: CDR1 GTSNPN and CDR2 SVGIG (reference sequence). The V gene end was trimmed by 8 bases and the J gene end by 0 bases; junction bases not matched to a gene: 6. CDR3 in amino acids: CAHSGQLNTEAFF. CDR3 in DNA: TGTGCCCACTCGGGACAGCTGAACACTGAAGCTTTCTTT.

The rearrangement joins TRBV4-2 to TRBJ1-6, with D perhaps TRBD1 (6 bases). The CDR3 consists of 13 residues. Germline V gene lookup returns CDR1 LGHNA and CDR2 YNFKEQ. The V end was cut by 4 bases, the J end by 8 bases, with 9 bases between. CDR3 region: CASSPYRDSPLHF. The CDR3 region has the DNA TGTGCCAGCAGCCCCTACAGGGATTCACCCCTCCACTTT.

This sequence joins TRBV29-1 and TRBJ2-5; maybe TRBD2 (6 bases). The CDR3 extends over 13 amino acids. The V end lost 0 bases, the J end lost 5 bases, and 10 bases lay between the germline ends. Germline V gene sequence: CDR1 SQVTM, CDR2 ANQGSEA. CDR3 nucleotide sequence: TGCAGCGTTGAAGATCATGCGGGGGAGACCCAGTACTTC. Translated: CSVEDHAGETQYF.

The gene calls are TRBV9 and TRBJ2-2; 7 bases are a match to TRBD1. J gave up 4 bases and V 0 bases, and 3 bases lay outside the gene matches. CDR1 and CDR2 (germline): SGDLS, YYNGEE. The CDR3 is made up of 15 amino acids. This chain's CDR3 is CASSVETGPTGELFF. The CDR3 region has the DNA TGTGCCAGCAGCGTAGAGACAGGGCCCACCGGGGAGCTGTTTTTT.

The V gene is TRBV5-6, the J gene TRBJ1-5; D remains ambiguous. The CDR3 is 18 amino acids. V lost 3 bases, J lost 2 bases, and 21 bases lay in between. Germline lookup yields CDR1 SGHDT and CDR2 YYEEEE. The CDR3 sequence: CASSSGPRVAFGNQPQHF. CDR3 DNA: TGTGCCAGCAGCTCAGGACCGCGGGTCGCTTTCGGCAATCAGCCCCAGCATTTT.

V is TRBV7-2 and J is TRBJ2-3; possibly TRBD2 for D (7 bases). Between the trimmed V and J ends, which lost 1 base and 4 bases, there was a span of 15 bases. CDR1 is SGHTA, CDR2 FQGNSA, per germline. The CDR3 totals 16 residues. The CDR3, as DNA: TGTGCCAGCAGCTTAGGCGGGGGCAGGGGTGCAGATACGCAGTATTTT. Protein sequence: CASSLGGGRGADTQYF.

The genes are TRBV6-5 and TRBJ2-2; D possibly corresponds to TRBD1 (5 bases). Trimming took off 3 bases at V and 3 bases at J, with 8 bases between the two ends. The CDR3 runs to 14 residues. Germline V lookup: CDR1 MNHEY, CDR2 SVGAGI. The DNA of the CDR3 is TGTGCCAGCAGTTATAGGGGTTACACCGGGGAGCTGTTTTTT. Protein product: CASSYRGYTGELFF.

The rearrangement joins TRBV7-9 to TRBJ2-7; 12 bases match TRBD1. Germline-derived CDR1 and CDR2 are SEHNR and FQNEAQ (reference sequence). Germline trimming cut 5 bases from V and 3 bases from J; bases unmatched to any gene: 5. This CDR3 comprises 15 residues. The CDR3 DNA reads as TGTGCCAGCAGCCCAGGGGACAGGGGGCGCTACGAGCAGTACTTC. This encodes CASSPGDRGRYEQYF.

A single count supports this clone. V and J are TRBV5-1 and TRBJ1-1; D uncertain. Trimming took off 0 bases at V and 1 base at J, with 7 bases between the two ends. Per germline, CDR1 SGHRS and CDR2 YFSETQ. This CDR3 is built from 14 residues. The CDR3 region has the DNA TGCGCCAGCAGCTTGGACAGCCAGAACACTGAAGCTTTCTTT. Its translation: CASSLDSQNTEAFF.

This rearrangement joins TRBV6-4 to TRBJ1-2; 7 bases match TRBD1. Germline lookup yields CDR1 MRHNA and CDR2 SNTAGT. V was clipped by 6 bases and J by 3 bases; unmatched bases: 10. CDR3 length: 15 residues. The chain's CDR3 is CASSKSPRGDYGYTF. CDR3 DNA: TGTGCCAGCAGCAAGTCCCCCAGGGGGGACTATGGCTACACCTTC.

The V and J genes are TRBV28 and TRBJ1-6, with unresolved D. The V and J ends lost 4 bases and 7 bases respectively, with 14 bases between them. The CDR3 runs 15 residues. Germline V gene data show CDR1 as MDHEN and CDR2 as SYDVKM. The CDR3 DNA reads as TGTGCCAGCAGTTCCGAAAGGACTGTGAATTCACCCCTCCACTTT. Translated, it gives CASSSERTVNSPLHF.

The chain is built from TRBV9 and TRBJ2-1, with TRBD2 matching over 12 bases. The germline V gene has CDR1 SGDLS and CDR2 YYNGEE. V was pared by 0 bases and J by 2 bases, with 6 bases of the junction left unmatched. CDR3 length equals 18 residues. This CDR3 reads CASSVASGGASAYNEQFF. CDR3 DNA sequence: TGTGCCAGCAGCGTAGCTAGCGGGGGGGCCAGCGCCTACAATGAGCAGTTCTTC.

The rearrangement links TRBV6-2 or TRBV6-3 to TRBJ2-2; 8 bases are shared with TRBD1. The CDR3 covers 16 residues. Germline values: CDR1 MNHEY, CDR2 SVGEGT. J lost 3 bases, V lost 1 base, and 4 bases had no gene match. CDR3 coding DNA: TGTGCCAGCAGTTACTTGACAGGGGTGCACACCGGGGAGCTGTTTTTT. Its translation: CASSYLTGVHTGELFF.

The CDR3 loop is CASSAGLPGGGYTF. In DNA form, the CDR3 reads TGTGCCAGTAGCGCGGGACTGCCAGGCGGTGGCTACACCTTC. The genes are TRBV19 and TRBJ1-2; maybe TRBD1 (5 bases). Trimming stripped 6 bases from V and 7 bases from J, with 18 bases between. Looked up from germline, CDR1 is LNHDA and CDR2 is SQIVND (reference sequence). CDR3 size: 14 residues.

The V gene is TRBV9, the J gene TRBJ1-2, with D perhaps matching TRBD1 (6 bases). Trimming took off 3 bases at V and 3 bases at J, with 12 bases between the two ends. Per germline, CDR1 SGDLS and CDR2 YYNGEE. The CDR3 contains 14 residues. CDR3 bases: TGTGCCAGCAGCGCGGTACAGGGCCACTATGGCTACACCTTC. Encoded protein: CASSAVQGHYGYTF.

The genes are TRBV4-1 and TRBJ2-3, with TRBD2 matching over 10 bases. Trimming took 5 bases from V and 1 from J; bases not matched to a gene: 3. Germline assignment: CDR1 MGHRA and CDR2 YSYEKL. The CDR3 spans 15 residues. The CDR3 loop is CASSSLAGGTDTQYF. The DNA of the CDR3 is TGCGCCAGCAGCTCCCTAGCGGGGGGCACAGATACGCAGTATTTT.

This clone turned up a few times. The chain is built from TRBV6-6 and TRBJ2-2, with D possibly matching TRBD2 (6 bases). Looked up from germline, CDR1 is MNHNY and CDR2 is SVGAGI (reference sequence). Trimming pared 6 bases from V and 4 bases from J, leaving 9 bases between. The CDR3 loop spans 13 amino acids. The CDR3 region has the DNA TGTGCCAGCAGATCTAGCGCCACCGGGGAGCTGTTTTTT. Encoded protein: CASRSSATGELFF.

The V and J genes are TRBV28 and TRBJ1-2; TRBD1 might be the D (6 bases). Germline CDR1 is MDHEN and CDR2 is SYDVKM. The CDR3 runs 15 residues. The ends were cut back, 5 bases at V and 0 bases at J, with 13 bases in the middle. This CDR3 reads CASSPGTLTNYGYTF. Here the CDR3 DNA reads TGTGCCAGCAGTCCCGGGACACTCACTAACTATGGCTACACCTTC.

The chain uses TRBV5-1 and TRBJ2-7; 8 bases fit TRBD2. This CDR3 region has 16 residues. V lost 0 bases, J lost 6 bases, and 11 bases stayed unmatched. CDR1 and CDR2 (germline): SGHRS, YFSETQ. The CDR3, as DNA: TGCGCCAGCAGCTTGGACGGGAGGGCCGCTACGGGCGAGCAGTACTTC. Protein product: CASSLDGRAATGEQYF.